One and the same sample provided the 7 T cell receptor beta chains below, sequenced in a study of identifying expanded T cells in peripheral blood. Method: immunoSEQ multiplex PCR; TCRdb's copy keeps in-frame clones and lacks some. The profile shows 60,000 or so clones, about 85% of them singletons. The material sequenced was blood. All receptors come from a person aged 18 to 70 in good health.

The chain couples TRBV10-2 to TRBJ1-1; D gene ambiguous. Germline V gene data show CDR1 as WSHSY and CDR2 as SAAADI. V shed 5 bases and J shed 3 bases, with 13 bases lying between them. This CDR3 spans 14 amino acids. CDR3 residues: CASSRVPPDTEAFF. The CDR3 nucleotides read TGCGCCAGCAGTCGGGTCCCTCCGGACACTGAAGCTTTCTTT.

The rearrangement links TRBV27 to TRBJ1-2; no definite D call. The CDR3 runs to 14 residues. CDR1 is MNHEY and CDR2 is SMNVEV in the germline V gene (reference sequence). V lost 4 bases to trimming and J lost 0 bases, with 9 bases between them. The CDR3 spells CASSSRNTNYGYTF. CDR3 DNA sequence: TGTGCCAGCAGTTCCAGGAATACTAACTATGGCTACACCTTC.

The chain couples TRBV7-2 to TRBJ2-2, with TRBD2 as a possible D gene (5 bases). The CDR3 contains 13 residues. Germline-derived CDR1 and CDR2 are SGHTA and FQGNSA. The V end lost 4 bases, the J end lost 3 bases, and 6 bases lay between the germline ends. The CDR3 protein is CASSSGYTGELFF. CDR3 in DNA: TGTGCCAGCAGCTCGGGATACACCGGGGAGCTGTTTTTT.

This chain connects TRBV28 to TRBJ2-3; D unresolved. Trimming cost V 3 bases and J 2 bases, with 9 bases left between them. In germline, CDR1 is MDHEN, CDR2 SYDVKM. This CDR3 spans 14 amino acids. The CDR3 region is CASSLSGNTDTQYF. In DNA, the CDR3 is TGTGCCAGCAGTTTGAGTGGAAACACAGATACGCAGTATTTT.

A single count supports this clone. This chain's CDR3 is CASSLGRGRIQETQYF. The CDR3 DNA sequence: TGTGCCAGCAGCTTAGGGAGGGGCCGGATCCAAGAGACCCAGTACTTC. The chain is built from TRBV7-2 and TRBJ2-5, with D possibly being TRBD2 (6 bases). Trimming pared 1 base from V and 1 base from J, leaving 13 bases between. The CDR3 covers 16 residues. Germline assignment: CDR1 SGHTA and CDR2 FQGNSA.

The gene calls are TRBV6-1 and TRBJ2-7; D may be TRBD2 (5 bases). Trimming pared 10 bases from V and 1 base from J, leaving 14 bases between. This CDR3 comprises 13 residues. Germline V lookup: CDR1 MNHNS, CDR2 SASEGT. The CDR3 bases are TGTGCCACCGACTGGAGCGGATCCTACGAGCAGTACGTC. Translated, it gives CATDWSGSYEQYV.

The V and J genes are TRBV5-1 and TRBJ1-1, with D possibly matching TRBD1 (5 bases). There are 14 residues in the CDR3. V lost 0 bases and J 11 bases, leaving 17 bases between the germline ends. Germline V CDR1 and CDR2: SGHRS, YFSETQ. CDR3: CASSLALGRPGAFF. The CDR3, as DNA: TGCGCCAGCAGCTTGGCCTTGGGCAGGCCAGGGGCTTTCTTT.